This T cell receptor (beta chain) was identified during a study of B cell selection in AIRE deficiency. Germline-derived CDR1 and CDR2 are MNHGY and SVAAGI. The length of the CDR3 is 13 residues. With 4 bases removed from V and 6 bases from J, the gap between germline ends came to 10 bases. Regulatory T cells were sorted as CD4+CD25hiCD127low/negative. Method: immunoSEQ multiplex PCR; TCRdb's copy keeps in-frame clones and lacks some. The profile shows some 3,100 clones, about 79% of them singletons. The origin of this receptor is a human donor with AIRE deficiency. The J gene is TRBJ1-5, the V gene TRBV6-9; no firm D call. Sample: Tregs sorted from PBMCs. For the CDR3, the DNA is TGTGCCAGCAGTTGGACGGCTACTCAGCCCCAGCATTTT. Protein: CASSWTATQPQHF.